These 4 T cell receptor beta chains came from one sample sequenced in a study of blood T cell repertoires in COVID-19. Profiling relied on immunoSEQ multiplex PCR, and the TCRdb table lists in-frame clones only, not all of them. Of approximately 200,000 clones listed, 85% were seen once; the top ten hold about 19%. Material: PBMCs or T cells enriched from blood (not recorded which). The receptor source for this set is a man between 40 and 49 years old who had recovered from COVID-19.

This chain links TRBV6-1 with TRBJ1-3; no clear D. The V end was cut by 2 bases, the J end by 2 bases, with 7 bases between. This CDR3 has 14 amino acids. CDR1 and CDR2 from the germline V gene are MNHNS and SASEGT. The CDR3 DNA sequence: TGTGCCAGCAGTGAAACGTCGGCTGGAAACACCATATATTTT. Translated, it gives CASSETSAGNTIYF.

In nucleotides, the CDR3 is TGTGCCAGCAGTATCGGAGCAACTGATACGCAGTATTTT. This codes for CASSIGATDTQYF. The gene calls are TRBV27 and TRBJ2-3; D is unresolved. Germline V lookup: CDR1 MNHEY, CDR2 SMNVEV (reference sequence). CDR3 length: 13 amino acids. The V and J ends lost 5 bases and 6 bases respectively, with 12 bases between them.

V and J are TRBV9 and TRBJ2-1, with 7 nucleotides matching TRBD2. The ends lost 2 bases at V and 10 bases at J; junction bases unmatched: 6. The CDR3 extends over 13 amino acids. Germline values: CDR1 SGDLS, CDR2 YYNGEE. CDR3: CASSVGLAAEQFF. The CDR3 DNA follows: TGTGCCAGCAGCGTGGGCCTAGCGGCAGAGCAGTTCTTC.

The CDR3 loop reads CASSENSPTYYGYTF. The CDR3 DNA follows: TGTGCCAGCAGTGAAAACAGCCCAACTTACTATGGCTACACCTTC. The chain carries TRBV2 and TRBJ1-2, with no clear D. The germline gives CDR1 SNHLY, CDR2 FYNNEI. V was trimmed by 2 bases and J by 3 bases, leaving 13 bases between them. The CDR3 consists of 15 residues.